This is a list of T cell receptor beta chains from one sample in a study of post-analysis software for immune sequencing data. MiXCR was run by TCRdb on the PCR reads, yielding one entry per CDR3 protein. The table lists around 700,000 distinct CDR3 sequences, approximately 59% of them singletons. The sequencing input was blood. The source is a girl aged 2 to 10 with multiple sclerosis. The CDR3 runs from the conserved cysteine through the conserved F or W. D genes are given only for firm matches. Where a row states a size, it is once, few, many or the class of an expanded clone; other rows omit it.

CDR3nt,CDR3aa,j_gene,abundance,v_gene,d_gene
TGCAGTGCCCGGAGCCGGGAGGGCCTCTACGAGCAGTACTTC,CSARSREGLYEQYF,TRBJ2-7,NA,TRBV20-1,TRBD2
TGTGCCAGCAGTCTCTCGGGACAGATAATTAACTACGAGCAGTACTTC,CASSLSGQIINYEQYF,TRBJ2-7,NA,TRBV28,TRBD1
TGCGCCAGCAGCTCCTCCGGGAGCACAGAGGTTCAGTACTTC,CASSSSGSTEVQYF,TRBJ2-4,NA,TRBV5-1,NA
TGTGCCAGCAGCCCGGGGGGGATTGGCACAGATACGCAGTATTTT,CASSPGGIGTDTQYF,TRBJ2-3,NA,TRBV7-2,TRBD2
TGTGCCAGCACTAACACGGGGGGTTTGGGCACTGAAGCTTTCTTT,CASTNTGGLGTEAFF,TRBJ1-1,NA,TRBV27,NA
TGCAGCGTTGAATTGGGAGCGGAATACGAGCAGTACTTC,CSVELGAEYEQYF,TRBJ2-7,NA,TRBV29-1,NA
TGTGCCAGCAGCTCGGACAGTGGGGAGACCCAGTACTTC,CASSSDSGETQYF,TRBJ2-5,few,TRBV5-5,NA
TGCAGCGTTGAAGAGAGGGCTAGTCTCTCCTACAATGAGCAGTTCTTC,CSVEERASLSYNEQFF,TRBJ2-1,NA,TRBV29-1,NA
TGTGCCAGCAGCTTTTGGTCCTACGAGCAGTACTTC,CASSFWSYEQYF,TRBJ2-7,NA,TRBV7-9,NA
TGTGCCAGCAGCCTGACAGGGGGCGAGAACTATGGCTACACCTTC,CASSLTGGENYGYTF,TRBJ1-2,few,TRBV7-9,TRBD1
TGTGCCAGCAACCAGGGACAGGGGCTCCCCTACGAGCAGTACTTC,CASNQGQGLPYEQYF,TRBJ2-7,NA,TRBV3-1,TRBD1
TGTACCAGCAGCCAAGTGCGGGGCAATGAGCAGTTCTTC,CTSSQVRGNEQFF,TRBJ2-1,NA,TRBV14,NA
TGTGCCAGCAGAGGAGTCGACAGGGGGAGAGGCTACACCTTC,CASRGVDRGRGYTF,TRBJ1-2,NA,TRBV6-2/TRBV6-3,TRBD1
TGTGCCAGCAGCTTAGTGACTAGCGGATTCACAGATACGCAGTATTTT,CASSLVTSGFTDTQYF,TRBJ2-3,NA,TRBV7-9,TRBD2
TGTGCCAGCAGCCCAATTCTGGGACAGCCCAAAAACATTCAGTACTTC,CASSPILGQPKNIQYF,TRBJ2-4,few,TRBV21-1,NA
TGCAGCGCGCATCTAGCGGGAAAGACAGATACGCAGTATTTT,CSAHLAGKTDTQYF,TRBJ2-3,NA,TRBV29-1,TRBD2
TGCGGCGTTGATGGGACAGGGATCCACGAGCAGTACTTC,CGVDGTGIHEQYF,TRBJ2-7,NA,TRBV29-1,TRBD1
TGCAGCGCCGGGGACAGGGGGAAAGAGACCCAGTACTTC,CSAGDRGKETQYF,TRBJ2-5,few,TRBV29-1,TRBD1
TGTGCCAGCAGAGAGTTGATGGACCGTCCTGAGCAGTTCTTC,CASRELMDRPEQFF,TRBJ2-1,few,TRBV2,NA
TGCAGTGCTACGGGACTAGCGGGCCCCTACAATGAGCAGTACTTC,CSATGLAGPYNEQYF,TRBJ2-7,NA,TRBV20-1,TRBD2
TGTGCCAGCAGCTTGGCGGGCGGGACAAAAAACATTCAGTACTTC,CASSLAGGTKNIQYF,TRBJ2-4,NA,TRBV7-2,NA
TGTGCCAGCAGCCTGCAAGGTACCAAAAACATTCAGTACTTC,CASSLQGTKNIQYF,TRBJ2-4,NA,TRBV5-6,NA
TGTGCCATCAGTGATCGGGGAAGGGGGGGAGAGACCCAGTACTTC,CAISDRGRGGETQYF,TRBJ2-5,NA,TRBV10-3,NA
TGTGCCAGCAGTTTCCCCGGGACAGGCACCTACGAGCAGTACTTC,CASSFPGTGTYEQYF,TRBJ2-7,NA,TRBV12-3/TRBV12-4,TRBD1
TGTGCCAGCCGCAGCGGGAGGGCCCCGAGCACAGATACGCAGTATTTT,CASRSGRAPSTDTQYF,TRBJ2-3,NA,TRBV6-5,TRBD2